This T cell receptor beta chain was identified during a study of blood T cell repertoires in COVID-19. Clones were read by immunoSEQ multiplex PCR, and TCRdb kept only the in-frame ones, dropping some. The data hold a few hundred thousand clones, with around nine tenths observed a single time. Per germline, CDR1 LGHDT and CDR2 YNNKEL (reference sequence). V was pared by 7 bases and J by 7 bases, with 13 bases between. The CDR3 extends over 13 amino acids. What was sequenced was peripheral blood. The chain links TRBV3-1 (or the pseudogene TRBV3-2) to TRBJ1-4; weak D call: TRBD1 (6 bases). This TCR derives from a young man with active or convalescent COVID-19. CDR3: CASTSQGGEKLFF. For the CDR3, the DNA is TGTGCCAGCACCTCACAGGGCGGTGAAAAACTGTTTTTT.